The sequence of this T cell receptor beta chain was determined in a study of graft-versus-host responses after intestinal transplantation. Whole-study findings and limits: Recipient bone marrow held GvH clones, some seen earlier in ileum or blood.

Turning to this clone: Its antigen is currently unknown.

CDR3 length: 14 residues. Germline CDR1 and CDR2: MDHEN and SYDVKM. Germline trimming cut 2 bases from V and 3 bases from J; bases unmatched to any gene: 0. Produced via immunoSEQ multiplex PCR; TCRdb's table is partial and in-frame only. The table records about 64,000 clones, 90% of them present only once. This specimen was unstimulated CD8+ T cells sorted from spleen or lymph node cells, taken before transplant. The TCR comes from a human donor who was the organ donor for an intestinal transplant. This chain joins TRBV28 and TRBJ2-7; 11 bases align to TRBD1. The CDR3 loop reads CASSLGTGGYEQYF. The CDR3 region has the DNA TGTGCCAGCAGTTTAGGGACAGGGGGCTACGAGCAGTACTTC.